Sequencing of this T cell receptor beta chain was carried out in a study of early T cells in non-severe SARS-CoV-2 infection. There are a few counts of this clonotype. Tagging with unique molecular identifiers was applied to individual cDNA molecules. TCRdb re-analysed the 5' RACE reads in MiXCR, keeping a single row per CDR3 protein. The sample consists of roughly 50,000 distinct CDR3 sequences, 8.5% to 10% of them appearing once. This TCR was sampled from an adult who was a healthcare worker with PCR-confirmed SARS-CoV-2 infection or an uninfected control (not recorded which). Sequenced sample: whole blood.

CDR3 nucleotide sequence: TGTGCCAGCAGGCTAGGACGGACCCTCGTTCAAGAGACCCAGTACTTC. Translation: CASRLGRTLVQETQYF. The V call is TRBV6-5, the J call TRBJ2-5; D uncertain. The V gene lost 6 bases and the J gene lost 2 bases, with 19 bases spanning the gap. Germline assignment: CDR1 MNHEY and CDR2 SVGAGI. The CDR3 extends over 16 amino acids.